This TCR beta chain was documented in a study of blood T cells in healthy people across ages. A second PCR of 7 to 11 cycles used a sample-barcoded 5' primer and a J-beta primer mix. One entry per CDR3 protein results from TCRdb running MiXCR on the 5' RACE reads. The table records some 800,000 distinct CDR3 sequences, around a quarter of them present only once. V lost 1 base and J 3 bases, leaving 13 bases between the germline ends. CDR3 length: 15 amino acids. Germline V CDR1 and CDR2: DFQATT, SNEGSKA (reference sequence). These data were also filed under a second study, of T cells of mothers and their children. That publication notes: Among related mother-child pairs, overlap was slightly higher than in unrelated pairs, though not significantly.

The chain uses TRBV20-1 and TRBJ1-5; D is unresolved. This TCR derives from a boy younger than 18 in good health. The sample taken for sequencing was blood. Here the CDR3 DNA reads TGCAGTGCTAGAGGGGCCGTCAGGCACAATCAGCCCCAGCATTTT. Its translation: CSARGAVRHNQPQHF.